Each of the 5 T cell receptor beta chains below was sequenced from the same sample in a study of T cells after somatic rescue of genetic block. Clones were sequenced by immunoSEQ multiplex PCR, and TCRdb holds only the in-frame ones, with some missing. The sample has 70,000 to 85,000 clones; more than 75% are singletons. The sample taken for sequencing was peripheral blood mononuclear cells (PBMCs). Every receptor here comes from a man aged 30 to 45.

The chain is built from TRBV30 and TRBJ2-2, with D maybe TRBD2 (7 bases). The CDR3 is 15 residues long. V was cut by 0 bases and J by 4 bases, with 12 bases left in between. The germline V gene has CDR1 GTSNPN and CDR2 SVGIG (reference sequence). The CDR3 reads CAWSVLAGATGELFF. CDR3 bases: TGTGCCTGGAGTGTACTCGCGGGGGCCACCGGGGAGCTGTTTTTT.

The genes are TRBV5-1 and TRBJ2-6, with D hard to call. Per the germline V gene, CDR1 is SGHRS and CDR2 is YFSETQ. V was shortened by 2 bases and J by 2 bases, with 5 bases between the two germline ends. The CDR3 sequence is 14 residues long. In DNA form, the CDR3 reads TGCGCCAGCAGCTTTAGGGCTGGGGCCAACGTCCTGACTTTC. Its translation: CASSFRAGANVLTF.

The genes are TRBV19 and TRBJ2-7, with D perhaps matching TRBD1 or TRBD2 (6 bases each). CDR1 is LNHDA, CDR2 SQIVND, per germline (reference sequence). This CDR3 comprises 16 residues. V was trimmed by 4 bases and J by 6 bases, leaving 22 bases between them. The CDR3 here is CASSTTGAGHPGEQYF. CDR3 DNA sequence: TGTGCCAGTAGTACCACCGGGGCGGGACATCCTGGCGAGCAGTACTTC.

The chain is built from TRBV27 and TRBJ1-5; possible D gene TRBD1, 6 bases. The CDR3 is 14 residues long. Per germline, CDR1 MNHEY and CDR2 SMNVEV (reference sequence). V lost 7 bases and J 6 bases, leaving 16 bases between the germline ends. Here the CDR3 DNA reads TGTGCCAGCACTGCGGCATGGGGGGCTCAGCCCCAGCATTTT. Its protein is CASTAAWGAQPQHF.

CDR3: CASAPFSRETQYF. Written as DNA, the CDR3 is TGTGCCAGTGCACCTTTCTCGCGGGAGACCCAGTACTTC. This chain links TRBV19 with TRBJ2-5; D remains ambiguous. Germline V CDR1 and CDR2: LNHDA, SQIVND (reference sequence). CDR3 length equals 13 residues. Trimming removed 8 bases from V and 5 bases from J, with 15 bases in between.